A selection of T cell receptor beta chains follows, all from one sample in a study of T-cell memory formation after mild COVID-19. TCRdb redid the calling of the 5' RACE reads with MiXCR, one entry per CDR3 protein. This sample yields around 200,000 distinct CDR3 sequences, of which approximately 16% are seen a single time; approximately 2.2% belongs to the top ten. Sequencing was performed on PBMCs or a T cell subset sorted from them (not recorded which). These receptor sequences come from an adult woman who had mild COVID-19 (a few samples of this study predate the infection). Cell type and time point are not known. Each CDR3 is given with its conserved first and last residue. D genes are given only for firm matches. The size field is filled for only some rows; it gives once, few, many or a size class.

j_call,clone_size,d_call,cdr3_length,v_call,cdr3_aa
TRBJ2-1,.,.,14,TRBV24-1,CATSDLASYNEQFF
TRBJ2-5,.,.,15,TRBV12-3/TRBV12-4,CASTPPRASRETQYF
TRBJ2-2,.,TRBD2,14,TRBV5-1,CASSLTSGTGELFF
TRBJ1-5,.,TRBD1,14,TRBV6-1,CASTSDRGNQPQHF
TRBJ2-3,few,.,18,TRBV7-2,CASSSPSHWTELLYTQYF
TRBJ1-3,few,.,18,TRBV12-5,CASGFPRDLRSTGNTIYF
TRBJ1-1,few,.,14,TRBV12-3/TRBV12-4,CASSLSGGNAEAFF
TRBJ2-7,.,.,13,TRBV29-1,CSVEGTGNYEQYF
TRBJ2-1,.,.,13,TRBV7-9,CASSFHLDNEQFF
TRBJ1-4,few,.,12,TRBV5-1,CASSPDNEKLFF
TRBJ1-1,few,.,14,TRBV5-4,CASSVPGVNTEAFF
TRBJ1-5,.,TRBD1,16,TRBV24-1,CATSDPLRDSLMAQHF
TRBJ2-2,few,.,16,TRBV7-9,CASSHSGLPNTGELFF
TRBJ2-1,few,TRBD2,15,TRBV5-1,CASSLWTSGGNEQFF